This TCR beta chain is from a study of shared T cell receptors in the human thymus. The CDR3 has 17 residues. The germline CDR1 and CDR2 sequences are MGHRA and YSYEKL. Method: immunoSEQ multiplex PCR; TCRdb's copy keeps in-frame clones and lacks some. The table has hundreds of thousands of clones, 88% seen once. In this sample, this clone turned up a few times. One junction end does not reproduce the germline sequence, and a read error may be involved. The sample was also reused in another study, on human thymus T cells. That report notes: Related research found strongly overlapping thymic repertoires in unrelated individuals.

The clonotype was recovered from a boy in the first two years of life with a congenital heart defect. The chain couples TRBV4-1 to TRBJ2-3; TRBD2 aligns across 12 bases. Sequencing was carried out using thymocytes. In DNA form, the CDR3 reads TGCGCCAGCAGCCAAGGGCGGACTAGCGGGGACCAAGATAAGCAGTATTTT. Protein: CASSQGRTSGDQDKQYF.